These 8 T cell receptor beta chains were all obtained from the same sample, sequenced in a study of control samples from healthy donors and cancer patients. TCRdb's table, derived via immunoSEQ multiplex PCR, lists solely in-frame clones and lacks some. The top ten clones hold roughly a tenth of a sample with some 95,000 clones, roughly 83% of them seen once. The sequenced sample consisted of blood. The source is a woman in her thirties in good health.

This clone was counted once. The V and J genes are TRBV7-9 and TRBJ1-3; tentatively, D is TRBD1 (6 bases). Trimming left V 1 base short and J 15 bases short, with 13 bases between. This CDR3 is built from 12 residues. Per the germline V gene, CDR1 is SEHNR and CDR2 is FQNEAQ (reference sequence). CDR3 nucleotide sequence: TGTGCCAGCAGCTTAGGAACCGGGACACAATATTTT. Its protein product is CASSLGTGTQYF.

The chain uses TRBV5-7 and TRBJ2-1; 8 bases fit TRBD1. TRBV5-7 is filed as an ORF, its function uncertain. V gave up 9 bases and J gave up 9 bases; unmatched junction bases: 11. This CDR3 has 13 amino acids. CDR3 in amino acids: CAITLRGRSEQFF. In DNA, the CDR3 is TGTGCCATAACTCTCAGGGGGCGGAGTGAGCAGTTCTTC.

The chain uses TRBV5-1 and TRBJ2-5; D is unresolved. This CDR3 spans 11 amino acids. The V and J ends lost 3 bases and 4 bases respectively, with 4 bases between them. Looked up from germline, CDR1 is SGHRS and CDR2 is YFSETQ. The CDR3 here is CASSSRETQYF. CDR3 DNA: TGCGCCAGCAGCTCACGAGAGACCCAGTACTTC.

This clone has only one observation. V is TRBV5-1 and J is TRBJ2-7, with D tentatively TRBD1 (7 bases). This CDR3 has 15 amino acids. Per the germline V gene, CDR1 is SGHRS and CDR2 is YFSETQ. The V and J ends lost 0 bases and 2 bases respectively, with 12 bases between them. The CDR3 loop reads CASSLVQGGPYEQYF. CDR3 coding DNA: TGCGCCAGCAGCTTGGTCCAGGGGGGCCCCTACGAGCAGTACTTC.

The rearrangement links TRBV24-1 to TRBJ2-2; the D gene is possibly TRBD2 (5 bases). The CDR3 consists of 16 residues. Germline values: CDR1 KGHDR, CDR2 SFDVKD. V was shortened by 2 bases and J by 0 bases, with 9 bases between the two germline ends. The CDR3 here is CATSDYGGPNTGELFF. CDR3 in DNA: TGTGCCACCAGTGATTACGGAGGACCGAACACCGGGGAGCTGTTTTTT.

The rearrangement uses TRBV6-5 and TRBJ1-6; 9 nucleotides match TRBD1. Germline loops: CDR1 MNHEY, CDR2 SVGAGI. Germline trimming cut 0 bases from V and 5 bases from J; bases unmatched to any gene: 2. The CDR3 sequence is 16 residues long. CDR3 nucleotide sequence: TGTGCCAGCAGTTACTCGGACAGGGGAGATAATTCACCCCTCCACTTT. Its translation: CASSYSDRGDNSPLHF.

The rearrangement joins TRBV9 to TRBJ1-5; D gene uncertain. V was pared by 0 bases and J by 8 bases, with 21 bases between. Germline values: CDR1 SGDLS, CDR2 YYNGEE. The CDR3 is made up of 17 amino acids. Written as DNA, the CDR3 is TGTGCCAGCAGCGTAGGTAATTGGGCGGAGGCAGGAGAGCCCCAGCATTTT. Translation gives CASSVGNWAEAGEPQHF. Filled out from reference TRBV9 and TRBJ1-5, the complete variable domain reads DSGVTQTPKHLITATGQRVTLRCSPRSGDLSVYWYQQSLDQGLQFLIQYYNGEERAKGNILERFSAQQFPDLHSELNLSSLELGDSALYFCASSVGNWAEAGEPQHFGDGTRLSIL.

This chain links TRBV6-4 with TRBJ2-2, with D tentatively TRBD1 (6 bases). This CDR3 spans 16 amino acids. Germline-derived CDR1 and CDR2 are MRHNA and SNTAGT. The V end lost 0 bases, the J end lost 4 bases, and 12 bases lay between the germline ends. As DNA, the CDR3 is TGTGCCAGCAGTGACTCTCGTACAGGGCGCACCGGGGAGCTGTTTTTT. Amino acids: CASSDSRTGRTGELFF.